Shown below are 24 T cell receptor beta chains from a single sample sequenced in a study of T cell repertoires in cytomegalovirus infection. TCRdb called the reads again in MiXCR, with one record for every CDR3 protein. The sample yields some 940,000 distinct CDR3 sequences, less than 40% seen once. Their target antigens are unknown. This specimen consisted of cultured CD8+ T cells from PBMCs, obtained from culture after CMV antigen stimulation. All receptors come from a human donor in good health (CMV status not recorded). Some clones in this sample may be carry-over from other donors' samples.

The V gene is TRBV5-1, the J gene TRBJ2-3; D remains ambiguous. The CDR3 has 14 amino acids. V lost 0 bases and J 6 bases, leaving 11 bases between the germline ends. The germline V gene encodes CDR1 SGHRS and CDR2 YFSETQ. The CDR3 DNA sequence: TGCGCCAGCAGCTTGGACGGAATGGGGGATACGCAGTATTTT. Amino acids: CASSLDGMGDTQYF.

This clonotype was seen more than once but under ten times. V is TRBV28 and J is TRBJ1-1; possible D gene TRBD1, 5 bases. The germline V gene encodes CDR1 MDHEN and CDR2 SYDVKM. Trimming shortened V by 4 bases and J by 5 bases, and 14 bases separated the two germline ends. CDR3 length equals 14 residues. The CDR3, as DNA: TGTGCCAGCAGTTCGGACATCCGGGGAACTGAAGCTTTCTTT. Translating gives CASSSDIRGTEAFF.

The chain employs TRBV7-9 and TRBJ1-2, with D unclear. Germline loops: CDR1 SEHNR, CDR2 FQNEAQ (reference sequence). The V end was cut by 3 bases, the J end by 3 bases, with 14 bases between. The CDR3 is 15 residues long. The CDR3 sequence: CASSFGREGDYGYTF. CDR3 coding DNA: TGTGCCAGCAGCTTTGGACGGGAGGGCGACTATGGCTACACCTTC. The full variable domain, with the rest looked up from reference TRBV7-9 and TRBJ1-2, is DTGVSQNPRHKITKRGQNVTFRCDPISEHNRLYWYRQTLGQGPEFLTYFQNEAQLEKSRLLSDRFSAERPKGSFSTLEIQRTEQGDSAMYLCASSFGREGDYGYTFGSGTRLTVV.

The gene calls are TRBV4-1 and TRBJ2-2; D is unclear. Germline CDR1 and CDR2: MGHRA and YSYEKL. V dropped 3 bases and J dropped 9 bases, with 8 bases sitting between them. This CDR3 is 12 amino acids long. The chain's CDR3 is CASSQTVRELFF. CDR3 DNA: TGCGCCAGCAGCCAGACCGTCAGGGAGCTGTTTTTT.

The rearrangement links TRBV14 to TRBJ1-5; D unclear. This CDR3 has 14 residues. Between the trimmed V and J ends, which lost 8 bases and 0 bases, there was a span of 11 bases. Germline assignment: CDR1 SGHDN and CDR2 FVKESK. The CDR3 region is CASGPPCSNQPQHF. The CDR3 region has the DNA TGTGCCAGCGGGCCTCCTTGTAGCAATCAGCCCCAGCATTTT.

This clonotype was observed a few times. The V gene is TRBV28, the J gene TRBJ1-1; D remains unclear. CDR3 length: 17 amino acids. Looked up from germline, CDR1 is MDHEN and CDR2 is SYDVKM. Trimming shortened V by 5 bases and J by 0 bases, and 19 bases separated the two germline ends. The DNA of the CDR3 is TGTGCCAGCAGTCCAAGGATAATTCGGGAGGTGAACACTGAAGCTTTCTTT. Residues: CASSPRIIREVNTEAFF.

This clonotype was counted between two and nine times. The chain uses TRBV25-1 and TRBJ1-1, with D uncertain. Germline CDR1 MGHDK, CDR2 SYGVNS. This CDR3 comprises 11 residues. Trimming removed 7 bases at V and 4 bases at J, with 7 bases between. CDR3 residues: CASTWSTEAFF. CDR3 sequence (DNA): TGTGCCAGCACTTGGAGCACTGAAGCTTTCTTT.

This clonotype was observed once. A much bigger clone sits one base away, suggesting this may be a read error. The chain links TRBV6-5 to TRBJ2-1, with D perhaps TRBD2 (5 bases). CDR3 length: 12 amino acids. Germline assignment: CDR1 MNHEY and CDR2 SVGAGI. Between the trimmed V and J ends, which lost 6 bases and 5 bases, there was a span of 8 bases. The CDR3 DNA reads TGTGCCAGCAGCCACGGGGACAATGAGCAGTTCTTC. Translation: CASSHGDNEQFF.

The chain has TRBV27 and TRBJ2-3; tentatively, D is TRBD1 or TRBD2 (6 bases each). CDR1 MNHEY and CDR2 SMNVEV come from the germline V gene (reference sequence). This CDR3 has 15 amino acids. Trimming removed 7 bases from V and 3 bases from J, with 17 bases in between. CDR3 sequence (DNA): TGTGCCAGCACCTTTAGGGGGAGGAGAACAGATACGCAGTATTTT. Translation gives CASTFRGRRTDTQYF.

This clonotype was recorded at least ten times. CDR3 nucleotides: TGTGCTAGTGGTTTGGTAGAAAAGACTGGGGCCAACGTCCTGACTTTC. Translation: CASGLVEKTGANVLTF. The rearrangement joins TRBV12-5 to TRBJ2-6; D uncertain. V was trimmed by 0 bases and J by 2 bases, leaving 8 bases between them. There are 16 residues in the CDR3. CDR1 and CDR2 from the germline V gene are LGHNT and FRNRAP.

The chain couples TRBV12-3 or TRBV12-4 to TRBJ1-2; perhaps TRBD1 as D (6 bases). The CDR3 runs to 13 residues. Trimming pared 6 bases from V and 2 bases from J, leaving 10 bases between. The CDR3 nucleotides are TGTGCCAGCAGCATTACAGGGAACTATGGCTACACCTTC. Translation: CASSITGNYGYTF.

V and J are TRBV13 and TRBJ2-1; 11 nucleotides align to TRBD2. The CDR3 covers 17 residues. V shed 6 bases and J 0 bases; nucleotides not matched to a gene: 7. CDR1 PRHDT and CDR2 FYEKMQ come from the germline V gene (reference sequence). The CDR3 sequence: CASSSEGLAVSYNEQFF. The CDR3 DNA follows: TGTGCCAGCAGTTCCGAGGGACTAGCGGTCTCCTACAATGAGCAGTTCTTC.

The J gene is TRBJ2-7, the V gene TRBV7-9, with D perhaps matching TRBD1 or TRBD2 (5 bases each). Germline loops: CDR1 SEHNR, CDR2 FQNEAQ (reference sequence). The CDR3 is 18 residues long. The germline V and J ends were trimmed by 4 bases and 3 bases, with 25 bases remaining between them. Here the CDR3 DNA reads TGTGCCAGCAGCTCACCTAAAGTCCGGGTCGGGGCAGTCTACGAGCAGTACTTC. It is translated as CASSSPKVRVGAVYEQYF.

The chain carries TRBV6-5 and TRBJ1-3; TRBD1 is a possible D gene (6 bases). The V and J ends lost 5 bases and 1 base respectively, with 15 bases between them. Germline CDR1 reads MNHEY; CDR2 reads SVGAGI. The CDR3 is 16 residues long. The CDR3 spells CASSTLDRPSGNTIYF. The CDR3 coding sequence is TGTGCCAGCAGTACCCTCGACAGGCCATCTGGAAACACCATATATTTT.

This clonotype was seen a single time. Germline is not matched at one junction end, which may reflect a read error. This rearrangement joins TRBV2 to TRBJ2-5; maybe TRBD2 (6 bases). Germline-derived CDR1 and CDR2 are SNHLY and FYNNEI. There are 14 residues in the CDR3. DNA of the CDR3: TGTGCCTGCAGTGGGGGACTGCAGCAAGAGACCCAGTACTTC. It is translated as CACSGGLQQETQYF. The full variable domain, in which reference TRBV2 and TRBJ2-5 provide the parts outside the CDR3, is EPEVTQTPSHQVTQMGQEVILRCVPISNHLYFYWYRQILGQKVEFLVSFYNNEISEKSEIFDDQFSVERPDGSNFTLKIRSTKLEDSAMYFCACSGGLQQETQYFGPGTRLLVL.

The table lists this clonotype with a few counts. The chain has TRBV27 and TRBJ1-4, with unresolved D. Deletions cut 6 bases from V and 10 bases from J, with 15 bases between. The CDR3 covers 13 residues. Germline-derived CDR1 and CDR2 are MNHEY and SMNVEV (reference sequence). This chain's CDR3 is CASSWSLYAKLFF. CDR3 nucleotides: TGTGCCAGCAGCTGGAGCCTATACGCAAAACTGTTTTTT.

This clonotype showed up just a few times. The chain carries TRBV27 and TRBJ1-5; 7 bases fit TRBD1. After removal of 4 bases from V and 2 bases from J, the junction contained 20 bases not matched to a gene. Germline V lookup: CDR1 MNHEY, CDR2 SMNVEV (reference sequence). This CDR3 has 20 residues. For the CDR3, the DNA is TGTGCCAGCAGTTCCAGGACAGGTTTGCGGAAAATATATGGCAATCAGCCCCAGCATTTT. Translation gives CASSSRTGLRKIYGNQPQHF.

The V gene is TRBV11-2, the J gene TRBJ2-7; D perhaps matches TRBD2 (5 bases). V gave up 1 base and J gave up 3 bases, with 10 bases separating them. Germline loops: CDR1 SGHAT, CDR2 FQNNGV. The CDR3 length is 14 residues. The chain's CDR3 is CASSLAVGDYEQYF. As DNA, the CDR3 is TGTGCCAGCAGCTTAGCGGTGGGAGACTACGAGCAGTACTTC.

This clonotype was seen repeatedly, ten times or more. This chain joins TRBV19 and TRBJ2-1, with 7 bases fitting TRBD1. The CDR3 is made up of 15 amino acids. Trimming cost V 1 base and J 4 bases; bases outside gene matches: 4. CDR1 LNHDA and CDR2 SQIVND come from the germline V gene (reference sequence). The CDR3 sequence is CASSIVTGPYNEQFF. The CDR3 bases are TGTGCCAGTAGTATAGTGACAGGGCCATACAATGAGCAGTTCTTC.

The chain links TRBV12-3 or TRBV12-4 to TRBJ2-7, with a weak D call TRBD1 (5 bases). This CDR3 region has 14 residues. Trimming cost V 3 bases and J 1 base, with 10 bases left between them. The CDR3 spells CASSFRNRSYEQYV. CDR3 sequence (DNA): TGTGCCAGCAGTTTTCGGAACAGGTCCTACGAGCAGTACGTC.

This clonotype was observed a few times. The chain recombines TRBV12-3 or TRBV12-4 with TRBJ1-5; 8 bases fit TRBD1. This CDR3 has 15 amino acids. Trimming took 4 bases from V and 5 from J; bases not matched to a gene: 7. The CDR3 sequence is CASSSGTGGDQPQHF. The CDR3 nucleotides read TGTGCCAGCAGTTCGGGGACAGGAGGAGATCAGCCCCAGCATTTT.

This chain connects TRBV6-8 to TRBJ2-3; D gene unclear. Germline CDR1 MNHGY, CDR2 SAAAGT. The CDR3 sequence is 15 residues long. V lost 5 bases, J lost 0 bases, and 12 bases lay in between. The CDR3 sequence is CASSPVASSTDTQYF. The DNA for the CDR3 is TGTGCCAGCAGTCCAGTTGCGAGTAGCACAGATACGCAGTATTTT.

There are many counts of this clonotype. This chain uses TRBV2 with TRBJ2-7; D unclear. CDR3 length: 12 residues. Deletions cut 7 bases from V and 2 bases from J, with 9 bases between. Germline values: CDR1 SNHLY, CDR2 FYNNEI. The CDR3 here is CASTRFAYEQYV. CDR3 nucleotide sequence: TGTGCCAGCACAAGGTTCGCCTACGAGCAGTACGTC.

CDR3 coding DNA: TGTGCCAGCAGCTTAAATGTGGGGGCACGGTTTTACCAGCCCCAGCATTTT. Protein: CASSLNVGARFYQPQHF. The rearrangement links TRBV13 to TRBJ1-5; D might be TRBD1 (6 bases). The length of the CDR3 is 17 residues. Germline CDR1 and CDR2: PRHDT and FYEKMQ (reference sequence). V was trimmed by 2 bases and J by 7 bases, leaving 21 bases between them. The whole variable domain, filled in from reference TRBV13 and TRBJ1-5, reads AAGVIQSPRHLIKEKRETATLKCYPIPRHDTVYWYQQGPGQDPQFLISFYEKMQSDKGSIPDRFSAQQFSDYHSELNMSSLELGDSALYFCASSLNVGARFYQPQHFGDGTRLSIL.